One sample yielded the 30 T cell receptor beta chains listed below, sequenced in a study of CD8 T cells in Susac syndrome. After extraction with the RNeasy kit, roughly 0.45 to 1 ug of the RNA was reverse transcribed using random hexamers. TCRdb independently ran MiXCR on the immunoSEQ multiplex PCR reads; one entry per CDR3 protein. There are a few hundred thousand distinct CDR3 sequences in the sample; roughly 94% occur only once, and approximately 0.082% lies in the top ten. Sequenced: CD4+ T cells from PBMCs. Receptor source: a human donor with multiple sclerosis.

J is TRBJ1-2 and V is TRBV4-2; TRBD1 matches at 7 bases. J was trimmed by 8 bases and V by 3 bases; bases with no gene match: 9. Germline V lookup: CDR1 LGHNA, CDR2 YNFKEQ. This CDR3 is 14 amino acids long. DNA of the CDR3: TGTGCCAGCAGCCAGATCGGGGACAGTCGGGGCTACACCTTC. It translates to CASSQIGDSRGYTF.

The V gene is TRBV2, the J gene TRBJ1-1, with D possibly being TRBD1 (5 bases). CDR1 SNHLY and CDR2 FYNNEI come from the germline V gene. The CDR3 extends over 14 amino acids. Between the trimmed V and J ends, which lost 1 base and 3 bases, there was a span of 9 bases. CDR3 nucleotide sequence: TGTGCCAGCAGTGAAGGGGGGTCCGACACTGAAGCTTTCTTT. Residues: CASSEGGSDTEAFF.

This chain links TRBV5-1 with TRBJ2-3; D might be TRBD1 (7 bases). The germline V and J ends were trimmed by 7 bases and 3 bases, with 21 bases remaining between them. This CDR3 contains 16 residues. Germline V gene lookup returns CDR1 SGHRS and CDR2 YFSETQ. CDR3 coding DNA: TGCGCCAGCCAGGAGGGACAGATCTACCCTACAGATACGCAGTATTTT. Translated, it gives CASQEGQIYPTDTQYF.

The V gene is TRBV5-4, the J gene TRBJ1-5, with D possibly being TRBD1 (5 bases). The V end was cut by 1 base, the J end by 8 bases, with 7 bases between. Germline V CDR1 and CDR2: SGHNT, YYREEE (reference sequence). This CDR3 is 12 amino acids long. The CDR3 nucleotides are TGTGCCAGCAGCTTGATAGGGGAGCCCCAGCATTTT. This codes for CASSLIGEPQHF.

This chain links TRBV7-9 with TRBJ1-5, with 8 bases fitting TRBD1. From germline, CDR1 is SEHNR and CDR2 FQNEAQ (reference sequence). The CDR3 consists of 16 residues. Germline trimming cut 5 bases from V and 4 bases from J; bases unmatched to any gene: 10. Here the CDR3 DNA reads TGTGCCAGCAGCGACGGACAGGGTTTCGTAAATCAGCCCCAGCATTTT. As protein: CASSDGQGFVNQPQHF. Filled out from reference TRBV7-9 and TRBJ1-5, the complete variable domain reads DTGVSQNPRHKITKRGQNVTFRCDPISEHNRLYWYRQTLGQGPEFLTYFQNEAQLEKSRLLSDRFSAERPKGSFSTLEIQRTEQGDSAMYLCASSDGQGFVNQPQHFGDGTRLSIL.

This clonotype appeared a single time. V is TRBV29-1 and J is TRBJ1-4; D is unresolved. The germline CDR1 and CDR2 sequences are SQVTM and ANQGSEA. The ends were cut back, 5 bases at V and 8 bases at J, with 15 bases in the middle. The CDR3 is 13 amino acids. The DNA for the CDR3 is TGCAGCGTTACGGGCGCACCCAAGGAAAAACTGTTTTTT. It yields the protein CSVTGAPKEKLFF.

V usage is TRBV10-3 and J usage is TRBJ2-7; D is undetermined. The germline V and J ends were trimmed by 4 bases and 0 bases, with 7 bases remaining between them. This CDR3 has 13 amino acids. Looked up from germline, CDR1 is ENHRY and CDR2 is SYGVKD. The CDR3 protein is CAISGDSSYEQYF. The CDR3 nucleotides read TGTGCCATCAGTGGGGATAGCTCCTACGAGCAGTACTTC.

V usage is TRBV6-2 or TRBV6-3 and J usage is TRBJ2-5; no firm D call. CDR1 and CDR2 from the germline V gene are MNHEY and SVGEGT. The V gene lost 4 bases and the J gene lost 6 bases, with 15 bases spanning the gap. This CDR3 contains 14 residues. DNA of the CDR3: TGTGCCAGCAGTTCCTTTGTCCCGGAAAAGACCCAGTACTTC. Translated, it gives CASSSFVPEKTQYF.

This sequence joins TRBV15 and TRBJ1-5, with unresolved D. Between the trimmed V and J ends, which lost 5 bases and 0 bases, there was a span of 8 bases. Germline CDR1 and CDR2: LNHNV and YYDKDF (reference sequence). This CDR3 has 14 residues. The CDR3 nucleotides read TGTGCCACCAGCCGTTCCAATAGCAATCAGCCCCAGCATTTT. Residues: CATSRSNSNQPQHF.

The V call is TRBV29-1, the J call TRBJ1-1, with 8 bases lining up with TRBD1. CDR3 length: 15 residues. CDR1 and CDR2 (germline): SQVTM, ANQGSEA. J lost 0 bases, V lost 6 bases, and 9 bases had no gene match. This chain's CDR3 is CSVENYRGLNTEAFF. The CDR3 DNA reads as TGCAGCGTCGAAAACTACAGGGGGTTGAACACTGAAGCTTTCTTT.

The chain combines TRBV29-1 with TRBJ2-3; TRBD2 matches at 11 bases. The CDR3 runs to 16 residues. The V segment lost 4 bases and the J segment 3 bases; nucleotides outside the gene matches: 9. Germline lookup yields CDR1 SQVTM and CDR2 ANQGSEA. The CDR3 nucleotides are TGCAGCGTTGTGTTCCTAGCGGGGGGTACAACAGATACGCAGTATTTT. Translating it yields CSVVFLAGGTTDTQYF.

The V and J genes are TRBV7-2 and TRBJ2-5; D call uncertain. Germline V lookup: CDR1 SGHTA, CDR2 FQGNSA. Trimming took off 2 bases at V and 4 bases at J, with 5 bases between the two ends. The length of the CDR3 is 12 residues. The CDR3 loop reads CASSLNVETQYF. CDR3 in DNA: TGTGCCAGCAGCTTAAATGTAGAGACCCAGTACTTC. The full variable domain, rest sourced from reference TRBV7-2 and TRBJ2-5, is GAGVSQSPSNKVTEKGKDVELRCDPISGHTALYWYRQSLGQGLEFLIYFQGNSAPDKSGLPSDRFSAERTGGSVSTLTIQRTQQEDSAVYLCASSLNVETQYFGPGTRLLVL.

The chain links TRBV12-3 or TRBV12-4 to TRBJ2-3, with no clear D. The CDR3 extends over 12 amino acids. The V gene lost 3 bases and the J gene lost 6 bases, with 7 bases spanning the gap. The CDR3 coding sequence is TGTGCCAGCAGTTTCTGGCCCGATACGCAGTATTTT. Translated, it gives CASSFWPDTQYF.

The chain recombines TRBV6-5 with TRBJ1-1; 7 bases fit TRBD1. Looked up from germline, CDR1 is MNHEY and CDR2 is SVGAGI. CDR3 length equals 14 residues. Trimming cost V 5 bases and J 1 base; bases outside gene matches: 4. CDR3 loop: CASSHYRGNTEAFF. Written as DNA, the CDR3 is TGTGCCAGCAGTCACTACAGGGGGAACACTGAAGCTTTCTTT.

CDR3 sequence: CASSELGIGSYNEQFF. The CDR3 DNA reads TGTGCCAGCAGTGAACTGGGGATAGGGTCCTACAATGAGCAGTTCTTC. This chain connects TRBV6-1 to TRBJ2-1; D unresolved. The CDR3 totals 16 residues. Germline values: CDR1 MNHNS, CDR2 SASEGT. V was pared by 2 bases and J by 1 base, with 12 bases between.

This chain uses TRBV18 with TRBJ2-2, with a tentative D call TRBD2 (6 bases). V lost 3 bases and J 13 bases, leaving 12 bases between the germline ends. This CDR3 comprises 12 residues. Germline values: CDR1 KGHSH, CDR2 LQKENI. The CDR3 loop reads CASSPQPEGLFF. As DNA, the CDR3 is TGTGCCAGCTCACCGCAGCCGGAGGGGCTGTTTTTT.

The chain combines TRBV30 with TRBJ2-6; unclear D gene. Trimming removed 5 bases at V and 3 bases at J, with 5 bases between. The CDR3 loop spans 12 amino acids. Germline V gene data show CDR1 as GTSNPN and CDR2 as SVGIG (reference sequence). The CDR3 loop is CAWAIGANVLTF. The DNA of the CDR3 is TGTGCCTGGGCGATTGGGGCCAACGTCCTGACTTTC. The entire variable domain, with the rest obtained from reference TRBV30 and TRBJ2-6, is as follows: SQTIHQWPATLVQPVGSPLSLECTVEGTSNPNLYWYRQAAGRGLQLLFYSVGIGQISSEVPQNLSASRPQDRQFILSSKKLLLSDSGFYLCAWAIGANVLTFGAGSRLTVL.

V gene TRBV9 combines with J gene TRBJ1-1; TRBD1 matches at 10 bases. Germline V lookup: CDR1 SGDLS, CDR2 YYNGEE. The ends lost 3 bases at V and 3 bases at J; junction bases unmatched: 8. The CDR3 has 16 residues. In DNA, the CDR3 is TGTGCCAGCAGCGGCGACAGGGGGCGAGGGTACACTGAAGCTTTCTTT. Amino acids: CASSGDRGRGYTEAFF.

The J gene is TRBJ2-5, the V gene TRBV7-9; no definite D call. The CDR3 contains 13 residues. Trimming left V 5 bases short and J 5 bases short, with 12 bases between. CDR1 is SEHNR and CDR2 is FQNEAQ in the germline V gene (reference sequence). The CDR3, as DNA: TGTGCCAGCAGCCACCTAGAAAGTGAGACCCAGTACTTC. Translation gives CASSHLESETQYF.

The CDR3 protein is CASSVAPNSYEQYF. The CDR3 DNA reads TGTGCCAGCAGCGTAGCTCCTAACTCCTACGAGCAGTACTTC. The chain links TRBV9 to TRBJ2-7; D gene uncertain. In germline, CDR1 is SGDLS, CDR2 YYNGEE. Trimming took 0 bases from V and 0 from J, leaving 7 bases between them. The CDR3 loop spans 14 amino acids.

The DNA of the CDR3 is TGTGCCAGCAACGGGATCTCCTACGAGCAGTACTTC. This codes for CASNGISYEQYF. The chain links TRBV28 to TRBJ2-7, with D tentatively TRBD2 (5 bases). Germline values: CDR1 MDHEN, CDR2 SYDVKM. CDR3 size: 12 residues. Trimming removed 7 bases from V and 0 bases from J, with 7 bases in between.

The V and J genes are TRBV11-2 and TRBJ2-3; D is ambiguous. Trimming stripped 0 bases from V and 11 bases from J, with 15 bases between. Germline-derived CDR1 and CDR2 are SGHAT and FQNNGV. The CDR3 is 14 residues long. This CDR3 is CASSLEGSGIVQYF. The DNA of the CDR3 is TGTGCCAGCAGCTTAGAAGGATCCGGCATTGTGCAGTATTTT.

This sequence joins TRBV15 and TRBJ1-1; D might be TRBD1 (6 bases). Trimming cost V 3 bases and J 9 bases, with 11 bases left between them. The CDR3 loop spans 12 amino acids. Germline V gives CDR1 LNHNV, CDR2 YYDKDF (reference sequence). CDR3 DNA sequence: TGTGCCACCAGCAGCTTGACAGGCCAAGCTTTCTTT. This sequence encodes CATSSLTGQAFF.

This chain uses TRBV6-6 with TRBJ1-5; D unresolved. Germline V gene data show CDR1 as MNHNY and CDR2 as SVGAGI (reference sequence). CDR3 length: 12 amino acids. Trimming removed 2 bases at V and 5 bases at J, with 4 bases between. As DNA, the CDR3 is TGTGCCAGCAGTTACGCGGATCAGCCCCAGCATTTT. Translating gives CASSYADQPQHF.

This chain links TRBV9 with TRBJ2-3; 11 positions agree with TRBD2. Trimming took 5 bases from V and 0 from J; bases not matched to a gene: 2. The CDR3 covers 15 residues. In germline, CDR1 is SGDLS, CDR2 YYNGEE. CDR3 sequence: CASSSGGASTDTQYF. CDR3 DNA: TGTGCCAGCAGTAGCGGGGGGGCTAGCACAGATACGCAGTATTTT.

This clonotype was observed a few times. CDR3 amino acids: CASSLKGQGGSPLHF. The CDR3 region has the DNA TGCGCCAGCAGCTTGAAGGGACAGGGGGGATCACCCCTCCACTTT. The chain recombines TRBV5-1 with TRBJ1-6, with 11 bases matching TRBD1. CDR1 is SGHRS and CDR2 is YFSETQ in the germline V gene. The CDR3 is 15 amino acids. V trimming: 1 base; J trimming: 10 bases; junction bases outside the gene matches: 4.

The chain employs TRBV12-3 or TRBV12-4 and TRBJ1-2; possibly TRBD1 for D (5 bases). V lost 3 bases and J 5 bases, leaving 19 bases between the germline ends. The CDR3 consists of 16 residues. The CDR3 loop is CASSFSWDSGIYGYTF. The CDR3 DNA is TGTGCCAGCAGTTTTTCCTGGGACTCCGGCATTTATGGCTACACCTTC.

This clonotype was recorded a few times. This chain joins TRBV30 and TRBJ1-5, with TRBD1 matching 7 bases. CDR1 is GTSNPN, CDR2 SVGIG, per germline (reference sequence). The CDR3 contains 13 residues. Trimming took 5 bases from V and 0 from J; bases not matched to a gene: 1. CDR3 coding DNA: TGTGCCTGGGGACAGGATAGCAATCAGCCCCAGCATTTT. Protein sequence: CAWGQDSNQPQHF.

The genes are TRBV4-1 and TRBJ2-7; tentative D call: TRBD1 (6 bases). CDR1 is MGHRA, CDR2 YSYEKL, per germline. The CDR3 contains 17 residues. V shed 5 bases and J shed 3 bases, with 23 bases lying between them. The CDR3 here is CASSKHLAEQGRYEQYV. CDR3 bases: TGCGCCAGCAGCAAACACCTCGCTGAGCAGGGGCGCTACGAGCAGTACGTC.

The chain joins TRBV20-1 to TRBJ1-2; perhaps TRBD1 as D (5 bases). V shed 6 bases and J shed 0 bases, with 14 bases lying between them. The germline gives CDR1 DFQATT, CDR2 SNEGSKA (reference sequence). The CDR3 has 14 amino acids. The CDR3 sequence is CSASRDGTNYGYTF. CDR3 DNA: TGCAGTGCCTCCCGGGACGGAACTAACTATGGCTACACCTTC.